This TCR beta chain is from a study of Tregs in tolerant kidney transplant recipients. Findings and limits, study-wide: The small number of patients limits these findings pending further validation. This study did not directly address biological reproducibility.

The data were produced by immunoSEQ multiplex PCR, yet TCRdb's version contains in-frame clones alone and is incomplete. The data hold roughly 70,000 clones, with around 84% observed a single time. The CDR3 extends over 12 amino acids. Germline V lookup: CDR1 SEHNR, CDR2 FQNEAQ (reference sequence). With 3 bases removed from V and 3 bases from J, the gap between germline ends came to 5 bases. Points on this clone: Its antigen is not known.

This sequence was found in a human donor in good health. Sequencing was performed on CD4+ T cells from blood. The genes are TRBV7-9 and TRBJ1-1; D gene unclear. Written as DNA, the CDR3 is TGTGCCAGCAGCTTTTCGGACACTGAAGCTTTCTTT. Its translation: CASSFSDTEAFF.